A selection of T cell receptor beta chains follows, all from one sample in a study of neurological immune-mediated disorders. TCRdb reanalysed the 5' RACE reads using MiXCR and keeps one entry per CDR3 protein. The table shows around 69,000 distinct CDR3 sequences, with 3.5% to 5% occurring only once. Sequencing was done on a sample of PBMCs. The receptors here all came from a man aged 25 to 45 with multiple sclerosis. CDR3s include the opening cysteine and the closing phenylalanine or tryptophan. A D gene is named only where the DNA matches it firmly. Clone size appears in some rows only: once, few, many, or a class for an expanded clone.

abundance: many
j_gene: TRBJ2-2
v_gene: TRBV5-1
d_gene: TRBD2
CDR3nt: TGCGCCAGCAGCATAGCGGGGACCGGGGAGCTGTTTTTT
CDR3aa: CASSIAGTGELFF

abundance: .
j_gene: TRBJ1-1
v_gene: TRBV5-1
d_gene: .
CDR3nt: TGCGCCAGCAGCTTGGAGGCACCGATGAACACTGAAGCTTTCTTT
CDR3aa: CASSLEAPMNTEAFF

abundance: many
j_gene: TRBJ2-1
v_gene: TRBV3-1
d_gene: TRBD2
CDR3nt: TGTGCCAGCAGCCTACGATTACCCGGCGGGACTATATCCTACAATGAGCAGTTCTTC
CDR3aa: CASSLRLPGGTISYNEQFF

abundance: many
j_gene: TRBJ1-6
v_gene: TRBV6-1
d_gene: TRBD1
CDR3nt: TGTGCCAGCAGTACCGGGACAGAGAATTCACCCCTCAACTTT
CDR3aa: CASSTGTENSPLNF

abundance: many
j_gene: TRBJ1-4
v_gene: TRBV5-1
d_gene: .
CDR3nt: TGCGCCAGCAGCAGTACGGGGTTCCCTAATGAAAAACTGTTTTTT
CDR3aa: CASSSTGFPNEKLFF

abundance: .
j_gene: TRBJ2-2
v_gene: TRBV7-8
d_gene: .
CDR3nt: TGTGCCAGCAGCTCCATACAGAACACCGGGGAGCTGTTTTTT
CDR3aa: CASSSIQNTGELFF

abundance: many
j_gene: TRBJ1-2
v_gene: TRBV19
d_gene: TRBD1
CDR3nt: TGTGCCAGTAGTGCCACGGACAGGGCCTATGGCTACACCTTC
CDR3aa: CASSATDRAYGYTF

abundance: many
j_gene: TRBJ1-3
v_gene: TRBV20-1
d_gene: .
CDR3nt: TGCAGTGCTAGTGTTGGACAGTACTCTGGAAACACCATATATTTT
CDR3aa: CSASVGQYSGNTIYF

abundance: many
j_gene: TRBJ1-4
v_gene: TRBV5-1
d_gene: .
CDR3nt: TGCGCCAGCAGCCCCGGGACGGCAACTAATGAAAAACTGTTTTTT
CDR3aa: CASSPGTATNEKLFF

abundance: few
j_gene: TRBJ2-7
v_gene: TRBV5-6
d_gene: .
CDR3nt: TGTGCCAGCAGCCTGCTTGACTACGAGCAGTACTTC
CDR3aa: CASSLLDYEQYF

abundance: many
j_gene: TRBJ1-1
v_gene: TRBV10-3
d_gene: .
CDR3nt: TGTGCCACTCAAGTGGGGGCGCCGGGGACTGAAGCTTTCTTT
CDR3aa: CATQVGAPGTEAFF

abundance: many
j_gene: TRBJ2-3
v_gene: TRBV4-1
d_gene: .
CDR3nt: TGCGCCAGCAGCCAAGAAAGTACGCGGGGCGGGTACACAGATACGCAGTATTTT
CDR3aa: CASSQESTRGGYTDTQYF

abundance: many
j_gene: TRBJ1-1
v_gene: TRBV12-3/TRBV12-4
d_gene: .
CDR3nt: TGTGCCAGCAGTTTAGAGCAGGAGACGCGAAACACTGAAGCTTTCTTT
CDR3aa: CASSLEQETRNTEAFF

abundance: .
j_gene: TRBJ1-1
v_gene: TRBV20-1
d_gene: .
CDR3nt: TGCAGTGCTGACAAGGGACTAGCTGAAGCTTTCTTT
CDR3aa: CSADKGLAEAFF

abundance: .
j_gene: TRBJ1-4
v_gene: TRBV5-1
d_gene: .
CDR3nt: TGCGCCAGCAGCTTGAGCATGGCAGGGTGGTCAACTAATGAAAAACTGTTTTTT
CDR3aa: CASSLSMAGWSTNEKLFF

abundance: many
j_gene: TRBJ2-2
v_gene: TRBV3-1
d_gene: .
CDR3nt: TGTGCCAGCAGCCAATCCTGGAGGCGCACCGGGGAGCTGTTTTTT
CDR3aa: CASSQSWRRTGELFF

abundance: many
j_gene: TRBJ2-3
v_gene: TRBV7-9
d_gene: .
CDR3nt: TGTGCCAGCAGTCCAACGACCGCACCCTTCACAGATACGCAGTATTTT
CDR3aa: CASSPTTAPFTDTQYF

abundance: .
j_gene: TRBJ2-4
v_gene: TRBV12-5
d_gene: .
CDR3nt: TGTGCTAGTGGTTTGGTAACAGGGATTTTGGAAAACATTCAGTACTTC
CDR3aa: CASGLVTGILENIQYF

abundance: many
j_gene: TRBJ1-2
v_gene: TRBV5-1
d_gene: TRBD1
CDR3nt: TGCGCCAGCAGCTTGGACGTCAGGGGGCTTTATGGCTACACCTTC
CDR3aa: CASSLDVRGLYGYTF

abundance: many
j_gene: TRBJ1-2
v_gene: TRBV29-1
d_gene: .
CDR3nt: TGCAGCTCCAGTTACCCCGGACAGACCTATGGCTACACCTTC
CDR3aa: CSSSYPGQTYGYTF

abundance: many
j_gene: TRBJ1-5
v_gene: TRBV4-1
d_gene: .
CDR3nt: TGCGCCAGCAGCCCGGGCCGACACCCGGTGGATCAGCCCCAGCATTTT
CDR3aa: CASSPGRHPVDQPQHF

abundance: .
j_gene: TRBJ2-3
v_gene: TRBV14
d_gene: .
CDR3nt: TGTGCCAGCAGCCTCCGGGACATAACCACAGATACGCAGTATTTT
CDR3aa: CASSLRDITTDTQYF

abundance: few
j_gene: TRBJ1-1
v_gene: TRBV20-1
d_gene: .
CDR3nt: TGCAGTGCTATGGGGGGGAGCACTGAAGCTTTCTTT
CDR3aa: CSAMGGSTEAFF

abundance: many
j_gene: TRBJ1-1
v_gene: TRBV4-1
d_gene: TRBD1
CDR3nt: TGCGCCAGCAGCCAGGGACAGGGTCGGACTGAAGCTTTCTTT
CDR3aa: CASSQGQGRTEAFF

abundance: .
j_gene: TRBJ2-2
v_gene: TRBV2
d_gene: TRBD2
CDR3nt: TGTGCCAGCAGCGGACAGGGACTAGCGGTGCTCCCCCTGTTTTTT
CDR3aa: CASSGQGLAVLPLFF

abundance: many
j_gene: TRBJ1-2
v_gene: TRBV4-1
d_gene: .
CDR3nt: TGCGCCAGCAGAGACCGGTCCTCCAGGGCCTCGGGTTATGGCTACACCTTC
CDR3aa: CASRDRSSRASGYGYTF

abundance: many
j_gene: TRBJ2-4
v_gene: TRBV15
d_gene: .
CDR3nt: TGTGCCACCACCCCGAGGGGGGGAACAAAAAACATTCAGTACTTC
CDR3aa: CATTPRGGTKNIQYF

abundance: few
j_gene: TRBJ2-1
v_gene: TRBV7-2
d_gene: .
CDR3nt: TGTGCCAGCAGGCTGGGGTTTGCGGCATCGGCGCAGTTCTTC
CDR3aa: CASRLGFAASAQFF

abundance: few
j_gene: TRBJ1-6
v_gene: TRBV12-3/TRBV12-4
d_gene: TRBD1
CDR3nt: TGTGCCTCCAGTTTTGGGACAGGGGACTCACCCCTCAACTTT
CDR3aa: CASSFGTGDSPLNF

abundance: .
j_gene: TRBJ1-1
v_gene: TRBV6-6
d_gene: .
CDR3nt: TGTGCCAGCAGTCGGACATGGGGCACTGAAGCTTTCTTT
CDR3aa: CASSRTWGTEAFF